A selection of T cell receptor beta chains follows, all from one sample in a study of OX40 agonist ivuxolimab in advanced cancers. Here immunoSEQ multiplex PCR was the method, and the copy in TCRdb shows in-frame clones only, minus some. Of under 90,000 clones listed, approximately 88% are singletons. The sequences come from CD4+ or CD8+ T cells sorted from blood, collected in a trial of the OX40 agonist ivuxolimab. The receptor source for this set is an adult with an advanced solid tumor such as melanoma, head and neck, liver or kidney cancer. Each CDR3 is given without its conserved first and last residue.

V	J	CDR3
TRBV5-1	TRBJ2-5	ASSLRGEGSGETQY
TRBV6-5	TRBJ2-1	ASRPDRGPNNEQF
TRBV7-3	TRBJ2-7	ASSFGPQLVYEQY
TRBV7-6	TRBJ1-5	ASSLTPGQKNQPQH
TRBV7-2	TRBJ2-5	ASTIGPGQGISGETQY
TRBV29-1	TRBJ2-1	SVEASGTVQF
TRBV18	TRBJ1-1	ASSPTTTGPEAF
TRBV29-1	TRBJ2-2	SVMDPGELF
TRBV14	TRBJ1-4	ASSPSQGLSWEKLF
TRBV11-2	TRBJ1-1	ASSPRTGPNTEAF
TRBV7-2	TRBJ2-3	ASSLAAAGGTDTQY
TRBV29-1	TRBJ1-2	SVGHPKDGYT
TRBV18	TRBJ1-1	ASSPTGTQNTEAF
TRBV5-8	TRBJ2-1	ASSLDLVPSYNEQF
TRBV30	TRBJ2-7	AWNTQGREQY
TRBV7-8	TRBJ1-2	ASSWRQGGYGYT
TRBV5-5	TRBJ1-6	ASSITGGVRSPLH
TRBV5-1	TRBJ2-1	ASSLVSGRVYNEQF
TRBV30	-	ASGRGGSSYEQY
TRBV28	TRBJ1-2	ASHKGSNYGYT
TRBV9	TRBJ1-1	ASSGGGTAGTEAF
TRBV28	TRBJ1-4	ASRSSGGFSNEKLF
TRBV27	TRBJ2-2	ASSRVGVNTGELF
TRBV27	TRBJ1-5	ASSLQGDQPQH
TRBV5-6	TRBJ1-1	ASSGTGRTEAF
TRBV6-5	TRBJ2-1	ASRGTSGGEQF
TRBV28	TRBJ1-5	ASTPGAVQPQH
TRBV28	TRBJ1-2	ASSIPGGRGYT
TRBV9	TRBJ2-5	ASSVASGGQETQY
TRBV10-2	TRBJ2-1	ASRKPGQGLYNEQF
TRBV7-9	TRBJ2-5	ASSLQQGIGETQY
TRBV11-2	TRBJ2-5	ASSAAGTSLETQY
TRBV27	TRBJ2-7	ASSLSYPGTSSYEQY
TRBV4-1	TRBJ2-5	ASSHRLALRETQY
TRBV27	TRBJ1-2	ASRPGQGLHGYT
TRBV5-1	TRBJ2-1	ASSPGLAGARSYNEQF
TRBV11-3	TRBJ2-5	ASSLNQETQY
TRBV6-6	TRBJ2-1	ASSAGSDEQF
TRBV7-9	TRBJ2-7	ASSLATSGSRAYEQY
TRBV13	TRBJ2-2	ASSGGQGTTGELF
TRBV5-3	TRBJ1-2	ARSLLQALEGYT
TRBV7-9	TRBJ1-1	ASSRRQGASEAF
TRBV9	TRBJ1-1	ASSPQGRSATEAF
TRBV7-2	TRBJ1-1	ASSLAVSGLTGEAF
TRBV9	TRBJ2-1	ASSTLLAGTYNEQF
TRBV5-6	TRBJ1-6	ASSLGQGNNSPLH
TRBV27	-	ASSLSRRGYEQY
TRBV5-8	TRBJ2-5	ASSLGLAGGQETQY
TRBV6-1	TRBJ1-1	ASSERGIRDGTAF
TRBV4-3	TRBJ2-1	ASSRQDISYNEQF